This record looks at one T cell receptor (beta chain) sequence and its context. Its antigen remains unidentified. Germline CDR1 reads SQVTM; CDR2 reads ANQGSEA. CDR3 length: 13 amino acids. V lost 4 bases to trimming and J lost 14 bases; unmatched junction nucleotides: 13. These data are taken from a study of T cells in Graves' hyperthyroidism and ophthalmopathy. Study outcomes and limitations: Ophthalmopathy could be told apart from stable hyperthyroidism with a 13 V-J model. Blood also carried most thyroid clonotypes expanded above 0.001.

Amplification targeted TCR beta CDR3 regions from RNA transcripts. HTBI primers were employed in a first-round RT-PCR of the TCR CDR3. Each CDR3 protein is one row after TCRdb ran MiXCR on the multiplex PCR reads. The repertoire includes 300,000 to 350,000 distinct CDR3 sequences, approximately 15% of them detected once, and about 26% sits in the top ten. Exclusion followed for patients with uncontrolled infection, other autoimmune disease, pregnancy or lactation. The chain recombines TRBV29-1 with TRBJ2-1, with 8 positions matching TRBD2. The origin of this receptor is a woman aged 25 to 45 with Graves' hyperthyroidism. Sequencing was done on a sample of blood. The CDR3 spells CSVGAGGAPFEFF. The CDR3 DNA follows: TGCAGCGTTGGGGCGGGAGGCGCCCCCTTCGAGTTCTTC.